The 32 T cell receptor beta chains below were found in one sample sequenced in a study of blood T cell repertoires in COVID-19. Sequencing was performed with immunoSEQ multiplex PCR; in TCRdb, only in-frame clones are kept and a portion is missing. The table lists 50,000 to 75,000 clones, roughly 90% of them singletons. What was sequenced was peripheral blood. The receptor set was obtained from a man of 80 years or more in a cohort sampled during active COVID-19.

This chain uses TRBV10-3 with TRBJ1-6; TRBD1 agrees at 7 bases. The germline gives CDR1 ENHRY, CDR2 SYGVKD. There are 15 residues in the CDR3. V gave up 6 bases and J gave up 8 bases; unmatched junction bases: 10. CDR3 nucleotide sequence: TGTGCCATCAGCCAGGGACAGAAGGGCGATTCACCCCTCCACTTT. It yields the protein CAISQGQKGDSPLHF.

The chain combines TRBV27 with TRBJ1-2; D ambiguous. The CDR3 length is 13 residues. Trimming shortened V by 3 bases and J by 0 bases, and 5 bases separated the two germline ends. Germline V gene sequence: CDR1 MNHEY, CDR2 SMNVEV (reference sequence). The CDR3 spells CASSLRTNYGYTF. CDR3 DNA: TGTGCCAGCAGTTTGAGGACTAACTATGGCTACACCTTC.

The rearrangement uses TRBV11-2 and TRBJ2-2; D perhaps matches TRBD1 (6 bases). Trimming removed 6 bases at V and 4 bases at J, with 9 bases between. Germline values: CDR1 SGHAT, CDR2 FQNNGV. The length of the CDR3 is 13 residues. The CDR3, as DNA: TGTGCCAGCAGTTCACAGGGCACCGGGGAGCTGTTTTTT. Encoded protein: CASSSQGTGELFF.

The V and J genes are TRBV30 and TRBJ1-3; D not certain. Germline V gene lookup returns CDR1 GTSNPN and CDR2 SVGIG (reference sequence). This CDR3 contains 11 residues. Trimming took off 4 bases at V and 4 bases at J, with 5 bases between the two ends. The CDR3 bases are TGTGCCTGGATAGCCGGAAACACCATATATTTT. Translating it yields CAWIAGNTIYF.

The chain is built from TRBV30 and TRBJ2-7; the match to TRBD1 covers 7 bases. Germline CDR1 GTSNPN, CDR2 SVGIG (reference sequence). V lost 0 bases, J lost 7 bases, and 6 bases stayed unmatched. The CDR3 runs to 13 residues. The CDR3 DNA reads as TGTGCCTGGAGTGTCTCAGGGACAGTTGAGCAGTACTTC. The encoded protein is CAWSVSGTVEQYF.

This rearrangement joins TRBV20-1 to TRBJ1-1; D is unresolved. Germline-derived CDR1 and CDR2 are DFQATT and SNEGSKA (reference sequence). The CDR3 loop spans 11 amino acids. With 6 bases removed from V and 8 bases from J, the gap between germline ends came to 13 bases. The CDR3 region has the DNA TGCAGTGCCGTAAACCGGGAGGAAGCTTTCTTT. Protein product: CSAVNREEAFF.

The rearrangement joins TRBV30 to TRBJ2-5; 10 bases are shared with TRBD1. Germline CDR1 reads GTSNPN; CDR2 reads SVGIG (reference sequence). The CDR3 extends over 14 amino acids. The ends lost 1 base at V and 4 bases at J; junction bases unmatched: 3. CDR3 protein: CAWSGTGGIETQYF. DNA for the CDR3: TGTGCCTGGAGTGGGACAGGGGGGATAGAGACCCAGTACTTC.

The rearrangement joins TRBV11-3 to TRBJ2-3, with TRBD2 identical over 11 bases. Germline V CDR1 and CDR2: SGHNT, YENEEA. V shed 4 bases, J shed 5 bases, and the junction held 5 bases outside the gene matches. This CDR3 is 15 amino acids long. In DNA form, the CDR3 reads TGTGCCAGCAGCTCCATGGGACTAGCGGAAGATACGCAGTATTTT. Translation gives CASSSMGLAEDTQYF.

The CDR3 reads CASSLEGAGANVLTF. CDR3 nucleotides: TGTGCCAGCAGCTTAGAGGGGGCTGGGGCCAACGTCCTGACTTTC. The chain couples TRBV7-8 to TRBJ2-6, with D possibly being TRBD1 (6 bases). V lost 1 base, J lost 2 bases, and 6 bases lay in between. The CDR3 is 15 residues long. Germline V gives CDR1 SGHVS, CDR2 FQNEAQ. The variable domain in full, completed from reference TRBV7-8 and TRBJ2-6, reads GAGVSQSPRYKVAKRGQDVALRCDPISGHVSLFWYQQALGQGPEFLTYFQNEAQLDKSGLPSDRFFAERPEGSVSTLKIQRTQQEDSAVYLCASSLEGAGANVLTFGAGSRLTVL.

V usage is TRBV7-6 and J usage is TRBJ1-2; possibly TRBD1 for D (6 bases). The CDR3 consists of 16 residues. The germline V gene encodes CDR1 SGHVS and CDR2 FNYEAQ. The V end was cut by 5 bases, the J end by 4 bases, with 20 bases between. CDR3 bases: TGTGCCAGCAGCCCCCATATTTCAGGGGAAAGCTATGGCTACACCTTC. It encodes CASSPHISGESYGYTF.

The CDR3 sequence is CASRPTGGRNQPQHF. The CDR3 bases are TGTGCCAGCAGGCCCACAGGGGGCAGGAATCAGCCCCAGCATTTT. The rearrangement links TRBV6-6 to TRBJ1-5; 9 bases match TRBD1. V shed 6 bases and J 4 bases; nucleotides not matched to a gene: 7. This CDR3 region has 15 residues. Germline V gives CDR1 MNHNY, CDR2 SVGAGI (reference sequence).

The V call is TRBV6-2 or TRBV6-3, the J call TRBJ2-7; 7 bases align to TRBD1. Germline V lookup: CDR1 MNHEY, CDR2 SVGEGT. The CDR3 length is 16 residues. The ends lost 2 bases at V and 2 bases at J; junction bases unmatched: 9. CDR3 in amino acids: CASSYLNYRGTYEQYF. The DNA of the CDR3 is TGTGCCAGCAGTTACCTGAACTACAGGGGAACCTACGAGCAGTACTTC.

The rearrangement links TRBV9 to TRBJ1-1; D might be TRBD1 (5 bases). This CDR3 has 14 amino acids. Trimming left V 1 base short and J 6 bases short, with 13 bases between. Germline V gives CDR1 SGDLS, CDR2 YYNGEE. This CDR3 is CASSVRDLSSEAFF. The DNA for the CDR3 is TGTGCCAGCAGCGTAAGGGACTTGAGCTCTGAAGCTTTCTTT.

Only one count was recorded for this clone. The rearrangement links TRBV9 to TRBJ2-2; D call uncertain. The CDR3 consists of 13 residues. The germline CDR1 and CDR2 sequences are SGDLS and YYNGEE. The V and J ends lost 1 base and 1 base respectively, with 2 bases between them. CDR3 in amino acids: CASSVQNTGELFF. DNA of the CDR3: TGTGCCAGCAGCGTACAGAACACCGGGGAGCTGTTTTTT.

The chain has TRBV27 and TRBJ1-1; D is possibly TRBD1 (5 bases). V gave up 2 bases and J gave up 0 bases, with 10 bases separating them. CDR1 and CDR2 (germline): MNHEY, SMNVEV (reference sequence). This CDR3 is 15 amino acids long. The CDR3 here is CASSLDSLMNTEAFF. The CDR3 DNA follows: TGTGCCAGCAGTTTAGACAGCCTCATGAACACTGAAGCTTTCTTT.

The V and J genes are TRBV7-2 and TRBJ2-5, with 8 bases aligning to TRBD2. The germline CDR1 and CDR2 sequences are SGHTA and FQGNSA. This CDR3 has 17 residues. V shed 1 base, J shed 1 base, and the junction held 8 bases outside the gene matches. CDR3 in amino acids: CASSLDGLAGFQETQYF. CDR3 in DNA: TGTGCCAGCAGCTTAGACGGGTTAGCGGGATTCCAAGAGACCCAGTACTTC.

CDR3 coding DNA: TGTGCCAGCAGTGGCGATACAGGGGTAAGTTTTCTATATAGCAATCAGCCCCAGCATTTT. As protein: CASSGDTGVSFLYSNQPQHF. The V gene is TRBV27, the J gene TRBJ1-5, with 7 nucleotides matching TRBD1. The CDR3 totals 20 residues. The germline gives CDR1 MNHEY, CDR2 SMNVEV (reference sequence). V gave up 5 bases and J gave up 0 bases; unmatched junction bases: 19.

The chain employs TRBV18 and TRBJ2-4; 11 nucleotides align to TRBD2. This CDR3 comprises 19 residues. V lost 3 bases, J lost 1 base, and 11 bases stayed unmatched. Germline loops: CDR1 KGHSH, CDR2 LQKENI. CDR3 sequence (DNA): TGTGCCAGCTCACCCACGTCGACTAGCGGGATTATGGCCAAAAACATTCAGTACTTC. This sequence encodes CASSPTSTSGIMAKNIQYF.

The genes are TRBV6-4 and TRBJ1-5, with unresolved D. The V end was cut by 4 bases, the J end by 0 bases, with 13 bases between. This CDR3 has 16 residues. The germline gives CDR1 MRHNA, CDR2 SNTAGT. The CDR3: CASSGWAVYSNQPQHF. CDR3 DNA sequence: TGTGCCAGCAGTGGTTGGGCAGTTTATAGCAATCAGCCCCAGCATTTT.

The J gene is TRBJ1-1, the V gene TRBV9; perhaps TRBD1 as D (5 bases). Germline values: CDR1 SGDLS, CDR2 YYNGEE. V lost 0 bases and J lost 0, with 15 bases in between. CDR3 size: 17 residues. The CDR3 DNA follows: TGTGCCAGCAGCGTAGCTAGGAGGGGAAATATGAACACTGAAGCTTTCTTT. Protein: CASSVARRGNMNTEAFF.

V is TRBV7-2 and J is TRBJ1-5; possibly TRBD1 for D (6 bases). Germline V gene lookup returns CDR1 SGHTA and CDR2 FQGNSA. Trimming cost V 4 bases and J 0 bases, with 10 bases left between them. The CDR3 has 15 amino acids. In DNA, the CDR3 is TGTGCCAGCAGCTGGGACACAAATAGCAATCAGCCCCAGCATTTT. Protein sequence: CASSWDTNSNQPQHF.

The chain employs TRBV5-1 and TRBJ2-7, with 7 bases identical to TRBD2. This CDR3 spans 18 amino acids. V was pared by 0 bases and J by 2 bases, with 14 bases of the junction left unmatched. Germline CDR1 and CDR2: SGHRS and YFSETQ. The CDR3 here is CASSLARGGRAGPYEQYF. CDR3 in DNA: TGCGCCAGCAGCTTGGCCCGTGGGGGGAGGGCCGGACCCTACGAGCAGTACTTC. The full variable domain, completed using reference TRBV5-1 and TRBJ2-7, is KAGVTQTPRYLIKTRGQQVTLSCSPISGHRSVSWYQQTPGQGLQFLFEYFSETQRNKGNFPGRFSGRQFSNSRSEMNVSTLELGDSALYLCASSLARGGRAGPYEQYFGPGTRLTVT.

This rearrangement joins TRBV7-9 to TRBJ1-1; 7 bases are a match to TRBD1. This CDR3 contains 13 residues. V was clipped by 2 bases and J by 6 bases; unmatched bases: 3. Germline CDR1 is SEHNR and CDR2 is FQNEAQ (reference sequence). In DNA, the CDR3 is TGTGCCAGCAGCTTACAGGGGGGATCTGAAGCTTTCTTT. Its translation: CASSLQGGSEAFF.

The J gene is TRBJ1-5, the V gene TRBV19; the D gene is possibly TRBD1 (5 bases). The length of the CDR3 is 16 residues. With 7 bases removed from V and 4 bases from J, the gap between germline ends came to 20 bases. Germline CDR1 is LNHDA and CDR2 is SQIVND (reference sequence). The CDR3 region is CASTPRAGETNQPQHF. CDR3 nucleotides: TGTGCCAGTACACCTCGTGCGGGGGAAACGAATCAGCCCCAGCATTTT.

CDR3 loop: CATSSDSIYGYTF. CDR3 sequence (DNA): TGTGCCACCAGCAGCGACAGTATCTATGGCTACACCTTC. The chain recombines TRBV15 with TRBJ1-2; D perhaps matches TRBD1 (5 bases). Germline values: CDR1 LNHNV, CDR2 YYDKDF (reference sequence). This CDR3 region has 13 residues. Between the trimmed V and J ends, which lost 3 bases and 4 bases, there was a span of 9 bases.

Only a few counts were recorded for this clone. The chain is built from TRBV6-5 and TRBJ1-1; D is undetermined. The length of the CDR3 is 13 residues. CDR1 is MNHEY and CDR2 is SVGAGI in the germline V gene. The ends were cut back, 2 bases at V and 0 bases at J, with 4 bases in the middle. The CDR3 loop is CASSYAVNTEAFF. The DNA of the CDR3 is TGTGCCAGCAGTTACGCAGTGAACACTGAAGCTTTCTTT.

A single count supports this clone. V usage is TRBV5-4 and J usage is TRBJ1-1; 11 bases are a match to TRBD1. Germline CDR1 reads SGHNT; CDR2 reads YYREEE (reference sequence). This CDR3 region has 15 residues. With V trimmed by 4 bases and J by 4 bases, 6 bases remained unmatched. This CDR3 reads CASSMDRGRGTEAFF. The CDR3 bases are TGTGCCAGCAGCATGGACAGGGGGCGCGGCACTGAAGCTTTCTTT.

The chain recombines TRBV12-2 with TRBJ1-2; the tabulated D call, TRBD1, remains unverified against the DNA. TRBV12-2 represents a pseudogene. The CDR3 totals 15 residues. The CDR3 DNA is TGTGCAAGTCGCTTAGCCAGACAGGGGGCCTGTGGCTACACCTTC. Residues: CASRLARQGACGYTF.

This rearrangement joins TRBV11-1 to TRBJ2-2, with TRBD2 matching 8 bases. J gave up 4 bases and V 5 bases, and 6 bases lay outside the gene matches. The length of the CDR3 is 15 residues. CDR1 SGHAT and CDR2 FQDESV come from the germline V gene (reference sequence). This chain's CDR3 is CASSAGLAGTGELFF. CDR3 nucleotide sequence: TGTGCCAGCAGCGCCGGACTAGCTGGCACCGGGGAGCTGTTTTTT.

This clone has just one count. The chain is built from TRBV24-1 and TRBJ1-1; D is uncertain. Germline assignment: CDR1 KGHDR and CDR2 SFDVKD. The CDR3 runs 16 residues. Trimming took 3 bases from V and 0 from J, leaving 13 bases between them. The CDR3 region has the DNA TGTGCCACCAGTGATCAACGGGAAGGGATGAACACTGAAGCTTTCTTT. Its translation is CATSDQREGMNTEAFF.

V usage is TRBV4-2 and J usage is TRBJ2-5; 7 positions agree with TRBD2. The germline V gene encodes CDR1 LGHNA and CDR2 YNFKEQ. Trimming removed 4 bases from V and 2 bases from J; junction bases left unmatched: 1. The CDR3 is made up of 13 amino acids. The CDR3 reads CASSRAGQETQYF. The DNA of the CDR3 is TGTGCCAGCAGCCGAGCGGGACAAGAGACCCAGTACTTC.

The chain employs TRBV19 and TRBJ1-4; D perhaps matches TRBD1 (6 bases). The CDR3 is made up of 14 amino acids. V was pared by 6 bases and J by 5 bases, with 13 bases between. Germline-derived CDR1 and CDR2 are LNHDA and SQIVND (reference sequence). CDR3: CASRRTASNEKLFF. The CDR3 DNA follows: TGTGCCAGTAGAAGGACAGCCTCGAATGAAAAACTGTTTTTT.